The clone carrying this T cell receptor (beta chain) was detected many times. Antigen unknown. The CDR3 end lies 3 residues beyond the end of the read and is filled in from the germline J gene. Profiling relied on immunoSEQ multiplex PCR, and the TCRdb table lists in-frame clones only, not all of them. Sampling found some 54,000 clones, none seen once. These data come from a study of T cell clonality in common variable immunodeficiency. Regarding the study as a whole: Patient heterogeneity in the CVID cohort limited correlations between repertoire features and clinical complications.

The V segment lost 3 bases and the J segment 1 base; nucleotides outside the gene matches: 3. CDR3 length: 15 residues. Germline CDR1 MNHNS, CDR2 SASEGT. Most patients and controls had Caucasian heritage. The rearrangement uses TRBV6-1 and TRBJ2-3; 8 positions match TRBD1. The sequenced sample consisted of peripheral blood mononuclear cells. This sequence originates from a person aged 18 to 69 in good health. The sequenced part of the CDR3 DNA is TGTGCCAGCAGTGAGCCAGGGGGCGGCACAGATACG. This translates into CASSEPGGGTDT. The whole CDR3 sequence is CASSEPGGGTDTQYF.